This TCR beta chain emerged from a study of T cell responses to AZD1222 COVID-19 vaccine. Broader study findings: Repertoires were obtained only post-peak T cell response.

Worth noting for this clone: No antigen is known for it.

Profiled with immunoSEQ multiplex PCR; TCRdb holds only in-frame clones, not every one. The data show approximately 120,000 clones, approximately 86% seen once. Sequencing used peripheral blood, obtained 28 days after the second AZD1222 dose. The origin of this receptor is an adult who received the AZD1222 COVID-19 vaccine.

Written as DNA, the CDR3 is TGTGCCAGTACCCCGGGGAGAGCGAATGAAAAACTGTTTTTT. Translating gives CASTPGRANEKLFF. J is TRBJ1-4 and V is TRBV19; D is undetermined. Germline V gives CDR1 LNHDA, CDR2 SQIVND (reference sequence). There are 14 residues in the CDR3. V lost 7 bases to trimming and J lost 5 bases, with 14 bases between them.